This T cell receptor (beta chain) originates from a study of blood T cell repertoires in COVID-19 (dated by TCRdb to 2020 to 2022). As for the study more broadly: Samples from collaborators originated in the United States, Italy and Spain and spanned both the acute and convalescent phases of COVID-19. The prospective study material was composed of cDNA or gDNA derived from T cells, B-cell-depleted T cells, or PBMCs. The dataset comprised deeply sampled blood TCRbeta repertoires from subjects exposed to, actively infected with, or recovered from COVID-19. The repertoires were released in a freely available public database meant as a resource for research on the immune response to SARS-CoV-2. Samples were obtained from the ongoing ImmuneRACE study (first 160 participants) and from about 1,300 subjects provided by 6 global collaborators. The sample metadata nearly always contained a de-identified subject ID, COVID-19 status, age in years and sex. Where HLA class I and class II types were available, the types were taken from metadata supplied by the sample provider, not from assay-based typing. Broader findings and caveats from the paper: The amount of clinical and demographic metadata varied by source and participant and was provided uncurated.

The collaborating institutions used their own protocols to collect whole blood in K2EDTA tubes. For TCRbeta analysis, collaborators shipped samples as frozen whole blood, isolated PBMCs, or DNA extracted from either of those sample types. About this clone: The antigen this receptor binds is unknown. No base-level quality is on record; no much larger clone is a single base apart.

Trimming leaves V shorter by 6 bases and J shorter by 3 bases, with the junction holding 5 bases beyond the gene matches. The cysteine opens and the phenylalanine closes a CDR3 of 14 amino acids. Only CDR3 DNA is held: 42 bases, read in frame from base 1. According to the germline V gene (reference sequence), CDR1 reads LNHDA and CDR2 reads SQIVND. TCRbeta CDR3 regions were amplified from genomic DNA by means of the immunoSEQ Assay, a bias-controlled multiplex PCR. The authors processed their data as follows. Nucleated cell counts per sample were estimated from amplification of reference gene primers within the assay. To quantify the absolute abundance of each unique TCRbeta CDR3 rearrangement, sequence reads were collapsed and filtered. Productive Simpson clonality was computed per sample as the square root of Simpson's diversity index over productive rearrangements. TCRdb took this table from immuneACCESS and kept in-frame rearrangements with V and J called. Such tables lack part of the clones; where checked against another copy, unresolved V genes explain under half of the gap, and the rest is unexplained. The DNA was the basis for D and trimming; V, J and clone size are from that table. In all, the sample holds over 100,000 clones, and over 65% of those were seen once. The ten largest clones capture 15% to 20% of the sample.

The TCR was taken from an older woman with acute or convalescent COVID-19. The sequence links TRBV19 to TRBJ1-5; 7 nucleotides in the junction match TRBD1. Sequencing was carried out using peripheral blood. The DNA reads TGTGCCAGTAGACAACAGGGGAACAATCAGCCCCAGCATTTT. It translates as CASRQQGNNQPQHF.